This paragraph covers one TCR beta chain sequence. This entry belongs to a study of Ad26.COV2.S vaccination and SARS-CoV-2 variants. Across the whole study: The vaccine Ad26.COV2.S was put into the muscle once, or twice with 56 days between.

Treatment defined: over 15 received Ad26.COV2.S at low or high dose, single or two shots; roughly 5 received placebo; per-sample allocation not given. The study sampled participants on day 63 after the first vaccine or placebo injection. Based in Boston, the donor was an adult of 18-55 years. An Ad26 vector was used to express Wuhan-strain SARS-CoV-2 spike as the vaccine. Only in-frame clones appear in the TCRdb table, and some are missing; sequencing was by immunoSEQ multiplex PCR. The sample lists a few hundred thousand clones, 80% to 90% seen once, with more than 7% in the top ten. CDR1 is MDHEN, CDR2 SYDVKM, per germline. This CDR3 spans 14 amino acids. V dropped 5 bases and J dropped 6 bases, with 17 bases sitting between them.

This sequence was found in a person between 18 and 65 years old who received the Ad26.COV2.S COVID-19 vaccine or a placebo. V is TRBV28 and J is TRBJ2-7, with D perhaps being TRBD1 or TRBD2 (5 bases each). Here the sequenced sample was peripheral blood, taken in a trial of Ad26.COV2.S vaccine versus placebo. CDR3 bases: TGTGCCAGCAGTCTAGCCGGGGCGCGGAGCGAGCAGTACTTC. As protein: CASSLAGARSEQYF.